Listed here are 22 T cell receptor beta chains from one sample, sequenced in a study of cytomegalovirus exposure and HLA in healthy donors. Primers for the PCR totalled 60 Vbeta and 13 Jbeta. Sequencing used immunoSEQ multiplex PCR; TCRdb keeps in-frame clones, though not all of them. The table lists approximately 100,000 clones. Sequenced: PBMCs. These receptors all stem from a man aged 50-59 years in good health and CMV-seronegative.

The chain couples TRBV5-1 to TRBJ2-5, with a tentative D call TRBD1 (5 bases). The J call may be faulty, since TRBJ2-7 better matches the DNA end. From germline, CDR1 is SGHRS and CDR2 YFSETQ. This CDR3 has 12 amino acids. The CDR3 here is CASRESGNEQYF. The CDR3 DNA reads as TGCGCCAGCAGAGAGTCAGGGAACGAGCAGTACTTC.

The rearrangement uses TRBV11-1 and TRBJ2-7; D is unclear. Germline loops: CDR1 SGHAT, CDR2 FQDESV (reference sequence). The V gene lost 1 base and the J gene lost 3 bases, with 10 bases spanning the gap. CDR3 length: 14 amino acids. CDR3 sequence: CASSLDWRRYEQYF. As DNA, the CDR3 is TGTGCCAGCAGCTTAGACTGGCGGCGCTACGAGCAGTACTTC.

CDR3 in amino acids: CASSLASRAIQETQYF. Written as DNA, the CDR3 is TGTGCCAGCAGCTTAGCTTCCAGGGCGATCCAAGAGACCCAGTACTTC. J is TRBJ2-5 and V is TRBV7-9; D perhaps matches TRBD1 (5 bases). The CDR3 covers 16 residues. In germline, CDR1 is SEHNR, CDR2 FQNEAQ (reference sequence). V gave up 0 bases and J gave up 1 base, with 12 bases separating them.

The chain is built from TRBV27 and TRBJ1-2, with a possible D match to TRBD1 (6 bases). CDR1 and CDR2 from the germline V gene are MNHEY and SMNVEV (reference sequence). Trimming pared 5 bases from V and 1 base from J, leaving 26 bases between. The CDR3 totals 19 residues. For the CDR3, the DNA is TGTGCCAGCAGTGTTAGGGCCCGGGACCCCGGACAGATTAACTATGGCTACACCTTC. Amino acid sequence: CASSVRARDPGQINYGYTF.

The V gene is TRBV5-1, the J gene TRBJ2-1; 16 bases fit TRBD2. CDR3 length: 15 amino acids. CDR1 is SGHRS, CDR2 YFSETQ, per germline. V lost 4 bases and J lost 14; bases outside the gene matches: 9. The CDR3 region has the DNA TGCGCCAGCAGCCCGGGACTAGCGGGGGGGCAGGATAAGTTCTTC. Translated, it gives CASSPGLAGGQDKFF.

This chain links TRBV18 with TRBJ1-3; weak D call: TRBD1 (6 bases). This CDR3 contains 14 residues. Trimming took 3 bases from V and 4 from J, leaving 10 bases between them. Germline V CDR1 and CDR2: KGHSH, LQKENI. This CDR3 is CASSPTTGGNTIYF. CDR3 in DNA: TGTGCCAGCTCACCTACAACAGGGGGAAACACCATATATTTT.

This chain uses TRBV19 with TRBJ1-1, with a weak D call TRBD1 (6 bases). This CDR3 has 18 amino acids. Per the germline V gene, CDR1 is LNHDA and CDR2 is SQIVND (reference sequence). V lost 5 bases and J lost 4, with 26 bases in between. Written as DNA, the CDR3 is TGTGCCAGTAGTGCACGAACATGGGCGGGGGGCGACGGCACTGAAGCTTTCTTT. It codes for CASSARTWAGGDGTEAFF.

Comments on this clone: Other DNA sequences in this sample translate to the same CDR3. The CDR3 is CASSRDREETQYF. As DNA, the CDR3 is TGCGCCAGCAGCCGTGACAGGGAAGAGACCCAGTACTTC. V and J are TRBV5-1 and TRBJ2-5; TRBD1 matches at 7 bases. The CDR3 has 13 amino acids. Germline V gene sequence: CDR1 SGHRS, CDR2 YFSETQ. Losses at the gene ends were 4 bases for V and 3 bases for J; bases not matched to a gene: 3.

The CDR3 is CASSMTGTGLIWNEQFF. As DNA, the CDR3 is TGTGCCAGTAGTATGACCGGGACAGGGCTTATATGGAATGAGCAGTTCTTC. The chain has TRBV19 and TRBJ2-1; 9 nucleotides align to TRBD1. The CDR3 loop spans 17 amino acids. The J segment lost 7 bases and the V segment lost 3 bases, leaving 13 bases of the junction unmatched. CDR1 is LNHDA and CDR2 is SQIVND in the germline V gene (reference sequence).

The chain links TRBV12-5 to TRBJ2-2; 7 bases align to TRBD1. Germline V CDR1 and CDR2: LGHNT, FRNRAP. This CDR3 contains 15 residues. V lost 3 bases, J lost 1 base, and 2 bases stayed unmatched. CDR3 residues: CASGLGTVNTGELFF. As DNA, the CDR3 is TGTGCTAGTGGTTTAGGGACAGTGAACACCGGGGAGCTGTTTTTT.

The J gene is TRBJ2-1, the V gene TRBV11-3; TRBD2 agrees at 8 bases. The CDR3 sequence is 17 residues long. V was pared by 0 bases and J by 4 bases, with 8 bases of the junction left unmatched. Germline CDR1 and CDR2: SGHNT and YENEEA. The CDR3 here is CASSLDTLSGGYNEQFF. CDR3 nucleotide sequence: TGTGCCAGCAGCTTAGATACCTTGAGCGGGGGTTACAATGAGCAGTTCTTC.

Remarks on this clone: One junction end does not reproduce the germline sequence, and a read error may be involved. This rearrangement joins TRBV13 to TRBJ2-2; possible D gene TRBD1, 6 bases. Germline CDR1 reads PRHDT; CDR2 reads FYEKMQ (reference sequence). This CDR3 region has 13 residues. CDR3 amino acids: CASSSQGSGELLF. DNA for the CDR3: TGTGCCAGCAGCAGTCAGGGGTCCGGGGAGCTGCTTTTT.

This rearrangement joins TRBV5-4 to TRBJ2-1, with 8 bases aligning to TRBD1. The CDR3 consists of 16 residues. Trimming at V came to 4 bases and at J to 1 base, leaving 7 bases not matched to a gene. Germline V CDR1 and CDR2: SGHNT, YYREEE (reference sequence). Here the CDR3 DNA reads TGTGCCAGCAGCCCGAGGACAGGGAGGTCCTACAATGAGCAGTTCTTC. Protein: CASSPRTGRSYNEQFF. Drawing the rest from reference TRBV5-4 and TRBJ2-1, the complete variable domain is ETGVTQSPTHLIKTRGQQVTLRCSSQSGHNTVSWYQQALGQGPQFIFQYYREEENGRGNFPPRFSGLQFPNYSSELNVNALELDDSALYLCASSPRTGRSYNEQFFGPGTRLTVL.

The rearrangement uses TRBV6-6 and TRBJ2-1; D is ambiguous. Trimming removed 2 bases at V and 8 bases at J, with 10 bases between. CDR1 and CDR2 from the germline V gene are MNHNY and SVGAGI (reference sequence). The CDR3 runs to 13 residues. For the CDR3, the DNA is TGTGCCAGCAGTTACCTCGGAGTCGATGAGCAGTTCTTC. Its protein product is CASSYLGVDEQFF.

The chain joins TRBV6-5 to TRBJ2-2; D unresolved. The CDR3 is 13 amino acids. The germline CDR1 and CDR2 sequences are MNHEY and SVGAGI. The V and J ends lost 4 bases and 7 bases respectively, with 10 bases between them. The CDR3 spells CASSFPIGGELFF. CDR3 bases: TGTGCCAGCAGTTTCCCTATCGGCGGGGAGCTGTTTTTT.

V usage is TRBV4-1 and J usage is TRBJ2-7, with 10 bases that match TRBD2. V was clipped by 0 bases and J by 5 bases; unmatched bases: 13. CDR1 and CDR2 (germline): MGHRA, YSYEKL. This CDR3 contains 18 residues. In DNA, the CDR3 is TGCGCCAGCAGCCAAGATGGGGTAGTGACTAGCGGGTTCCACGAGCAGTACTTC. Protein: CASSQDGVVTSGFHEQYF.

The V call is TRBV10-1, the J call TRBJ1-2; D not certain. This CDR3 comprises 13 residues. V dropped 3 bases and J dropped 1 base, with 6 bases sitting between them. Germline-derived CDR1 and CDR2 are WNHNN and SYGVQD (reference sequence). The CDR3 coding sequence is TGCGCCAGCAGTGACCAGAATAACTATGGCTACACCTTC. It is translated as CASSDQNNYGYTF.

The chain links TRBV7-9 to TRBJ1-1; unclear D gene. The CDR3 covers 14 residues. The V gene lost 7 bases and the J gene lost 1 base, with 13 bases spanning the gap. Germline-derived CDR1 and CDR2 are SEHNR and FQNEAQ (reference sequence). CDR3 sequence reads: CASTLLEGNTEAFF. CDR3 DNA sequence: TGTGCCAGCACCCTCCTAGAGGGGAACACTGAAGCTTTCTTT.

In DNA, the CDR3 is TGTGCCAGCAGCTTGAGTCCCGGGACAGGGTCCCACGAGCAGTACTTC. The encoded protein is CASSLSPGTGSHEQYF. The chain is built from TRBV5-4 and TRBJ2-7, with 9 nucleotides matching TRBD1. The CDR3 has 16 amino acids. With V trimmed by 1 base and J by 5 bases, 10 bases remained unmatched. The germline CDR1 and CDR2 sequences are SGHNT and YYREEE (reference sequence).

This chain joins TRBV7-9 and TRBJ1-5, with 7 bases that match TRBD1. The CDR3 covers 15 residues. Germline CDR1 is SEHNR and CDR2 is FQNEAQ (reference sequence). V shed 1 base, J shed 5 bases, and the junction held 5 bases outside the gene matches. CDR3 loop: CASSLVGDRDQPQHF. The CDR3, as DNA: TGTGCCAGCAGCTTAGTGGGTGACAGGGATCAGCCCCAGCATTTT.

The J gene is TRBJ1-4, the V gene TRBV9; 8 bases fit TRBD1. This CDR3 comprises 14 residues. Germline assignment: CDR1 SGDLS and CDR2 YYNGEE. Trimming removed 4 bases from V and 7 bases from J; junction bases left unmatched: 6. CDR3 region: CASSRQGSGEKLFF. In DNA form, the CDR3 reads TGTGCCAGCAGCAGACAGGGGTCGGGTGAAAAACTGTTTTTT.

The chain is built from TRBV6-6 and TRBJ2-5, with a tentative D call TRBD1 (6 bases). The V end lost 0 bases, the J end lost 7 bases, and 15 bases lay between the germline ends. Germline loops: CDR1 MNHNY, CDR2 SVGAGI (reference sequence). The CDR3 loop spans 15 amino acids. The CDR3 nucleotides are TGTGCCAGCAGTTACTCCGACGTCAGGGGCGGGACCCAGTACTTC. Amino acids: CASSYSDVRGGTQYF.